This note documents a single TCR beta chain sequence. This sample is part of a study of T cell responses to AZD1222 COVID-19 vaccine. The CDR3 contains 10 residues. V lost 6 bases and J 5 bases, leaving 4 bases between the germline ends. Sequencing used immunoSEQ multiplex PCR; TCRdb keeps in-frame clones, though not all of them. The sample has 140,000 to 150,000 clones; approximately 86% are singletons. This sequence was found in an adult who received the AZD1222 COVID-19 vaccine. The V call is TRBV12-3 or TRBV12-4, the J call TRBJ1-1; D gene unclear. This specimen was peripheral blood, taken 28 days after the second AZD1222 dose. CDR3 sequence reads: CASRGTEAFF. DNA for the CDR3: TGTGCCAGCAGGGGTACTGAAGCTTTCTTT.